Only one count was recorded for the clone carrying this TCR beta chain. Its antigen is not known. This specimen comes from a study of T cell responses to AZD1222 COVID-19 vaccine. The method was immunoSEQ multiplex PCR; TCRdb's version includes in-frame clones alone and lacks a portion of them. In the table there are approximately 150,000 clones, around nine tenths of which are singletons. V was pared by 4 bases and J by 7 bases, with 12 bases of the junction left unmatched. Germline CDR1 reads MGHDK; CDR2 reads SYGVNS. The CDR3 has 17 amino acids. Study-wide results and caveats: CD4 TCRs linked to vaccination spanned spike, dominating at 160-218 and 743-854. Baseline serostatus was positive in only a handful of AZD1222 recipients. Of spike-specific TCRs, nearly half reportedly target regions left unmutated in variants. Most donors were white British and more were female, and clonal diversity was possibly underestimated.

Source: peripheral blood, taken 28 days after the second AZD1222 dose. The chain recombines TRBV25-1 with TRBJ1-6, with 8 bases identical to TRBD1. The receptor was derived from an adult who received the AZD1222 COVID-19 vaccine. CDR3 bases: TGTGCCAGCAGTGTTTCATCCCGGACAGGGCCCAATTCACCCCTCCACTTT. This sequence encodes CASSVSSRTGPNSPLHF. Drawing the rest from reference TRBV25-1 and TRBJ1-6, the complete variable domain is EADIYQTPRYLVIGTGKKITLECSQTMGHDKMYWYQQDPGMELHLIHYSYGVNSTEKGDLSSESTVSRIRTEHFPLTLESARPSHTSQYLCASSVSSRTGPNSPLHFGNGTRLTVT.